The rows below give T cell receptor beta chains drawn from one sample of a study of blood T cell repertoires in COVID-19. Sequenced by immunoSEQ multiplex PCR; TCRdb stores in-frame clones only, minus some. The sample shows roughly 81,000 clones, 87% of them seen only once. The source material was peripheral blood. These receptors were taken from a man in his thirties or forties with acute or convalescent COVID-19. Each CDR3 is given with its conserved first and last residue. Each record gives: D gene, V gene, clone size, J gene, CDR3 protein, CDR3 DNA. The D gene is left open where the match is weak. Size values are once, few and many counts, or a class for expanded clones, and some rows have none.

>NA|TRBV29-1|NA|TRBJ2-7
CSVELRDYEQYF
TGCAGCGTTGAACTCCGGGACTACGAGCAGTACTTC
>NA|TRBV20-1|NA|TRBJ2-1
CSARDPHEQFF
TGCAGTGCTAGAGATCCTCATGAGCAGTTCTTC
>NA|TRBV21-1|NA|TRBJ2-7
CASIVAGGVYYEQYF
TGTGCCAGCATCGTAGCGGGAGGGGTTTACTACGAGCAGTACTTC
>TRBD1|TRBV28|NA|TRBJ1-5
CASTESGTGVGPQHF
TGTGCCAGCACCGAGTCCGGGACAGGGGTAGGACCCCAGCATTTT
>NA|TRBV9|once|TRBJ2-1
CASSVESSGSYNEQFF
TGTGCCAGCAGCGTAGAGTCCAGCGGTTCCTACAATGAGCAGTTCTTC
>TRBD2|TRBV11-2|NA|TRBJ2-2
CASSLLAGGTGELFF
TGTGCCAGCAGCTTACTAGCGGGAGGGACCGGGGAGCTGTTTTTT
>TRBD1|TRBV18|NA|TRBJ2-7
CASSPYRTGWDEQYF
TGTGCCAGCTCACCCTACAGGACAGGTTGGGACGAGCAGTACTTC
>NA|TRBV23-1|NA|TRBJ1-5
CASPSNRRTSEPQHF
TGCGCCAGCCCTTCGAACAGGAGAACCTCGGAGCCCCAGCATTTT
>TRBD2|TRBV3-1/TRBV3-2|NA|TRBJ2-3
CASSQNGVSAGGPTDTQYF
TGTGCCAGCAGCCAAAACGGGGTCTCTGCGGGAGGGCCCACAGATACGCAGTATTTT
>NA|TRBV30|few|TRBJ1-5
CAWSREGNQPQHF
TGTGCCTGGAGTAGGGAGGGCAATCAGCCCCAGCATTTT
>NA|TRBV4-3|NA|TRBJ1-4
CASSQPGLGNEKLFF
TGCGCCAGCAGCCAACCGGGGTTGGGTAATGAAAAACTGTTTTTT
>TRBD1|TRBV28|NA|TRBJ1-2
CASSFGQGLGYTF
TGTGCCAGCAGTTTTGGACAGGGACTCGGCTACACCTTC
>NA|TRBV18|NA|TRBJ2-7
CASSPIRERGAASYEQYF
TGTGCCAGCTCACCTATTCGAGAAAGGGGTGCTGCCTCCTACGAGCAGTACTTC
>TRBD1|TRBV11-2|NA|TRBJ2-2
CASTEKQGARTGELFF
TGTGCCAGCACCGAAAAACAGGGGGCGAGGACCGGGGAGCTGTTTTTT
>NA|TRBV4-1|NA|TRBJ2-1
CASSSYRQDVNEQFF
TGCGCCAGCAGCTCCTATCGACAGGACGTCAATGAGCAGTTCTTC
>NA|TRBV29-1|NA|TRBJ2-5
CSVAVRTRETQYF
TGCAGCGTTGCCGTGAGGACACGAGAGACCCAGTACTTC
>TRBD1|TRBV11-2|NA|TRBJ1-2
CASTQPGQGNYGYTF
TGTGCCAGCACCCAACCCGGACAGGGTAACTATGGCTACACCTTC
>TRBD2|TRBV5-1|NA|TRBJ2-1
CASGISGSSYNEQFF
TGCGCCAGCGGGATTAGCGGGAGCTCCTACAATGAGCAGTTCTTC
>NA|TRBV12-3/TRBV12-4|NA|TRBJ2-1
CASSFDLGVGQFF
TGTGCCAGCAGTTTCGATCTAGGGGTCGGGCAGTTCTTC
>NA|TRBV10-3|NA|TRBJ2-1
CAISDPGGQGGTGEQFF
TGTGCCATCAGTGACCCCGGAGGGCAGGGGGGAACCGGTGAGCAGTTCTTC
>NA|TRBV28|NA|TRBJ1-5
CASSFVGAQPQHF
TGTGCCAGCAGTTTCGTGGGGGCTCAGCCCCAGCATTTT
>NA|TRBV18|NA|TRBJ1-4
CASSPYLDEKLFF
TGTGCCAGCTCACCATATCTTGATGAAAAACTGTTTTTT
>NA|TRBV28|once|TRBJ1-5
CASSLRGGGNQPQHF
TGTGCCAGCAGTTTACGGGGCGGGGGCAATCAGCCCCAGCATTTT
>TRBD1|TRBV24-1|NA|TRBJ2-1
CATSDSRTGVWNEQFF
TGTGCCACCAGTGATTCGAGGACAGGGGTATGGAATGAGCAGTTCTTC
>TRBD2|TRBV6-4|NA|TRBJ2-3
CASSEGTSESDTQYF
TGTGCCAGCAGTGAAGGGACTAGCGAATCAGATACGCAGTATTTT
>TRBD2|TRBV9|NA|TRBJ2-1
CASSVLLAGGKQFF
TGTGCCAGCAGCGTACTCCTAGCGGGAGGAAAGCAGTTCTTC
>NA|TRBV5-1|NA|TRBJ1-4
CASTSSTGANRYEKLFF
TGCGCCAGCACCTCTTCGACTGGGGCAAATAGATACGAAAAACTGTTTTTT
>NA|TRBV30|medium-sized|TRBJ2-5
CAWSVSGVEETQYF
TGTGCCTGGAGTGTATCGGGGGTTGAGGAGACCCAGTACTTC
>TRBD1|TRBV28|NA|TRBJ2-7
CASSSAGQGAYEQYF
TGTGCCAGCAGTTCAGCGGGACAGGGGGCCTACGAGCAGTACTTC
>NA|TRBV5-1|NA|TRBJ2-3
CASSLTGFTDTQYF
TGCGCCAGCAGCTTAACGGGTTTCACAGATACGCAGTATTTT
>NA|TRBV21-1|few|TRBJ2-7
CASSKNIEARRSYEQYF
TGTGCCAGCAGCAAAAATATCGAGGCTCGGCGCTCCTACGAGCAGTACTTC
>NA|TRBV15|once|TRBJ2-3
CATSTRDNTQYF
TGTGCCACCAGCACGAGGGATAATACGCAGTATTTT
>NA|TRBV4-2|NA|TRBJ1-3
CASSQDRRSGSGNTIYF
TGTGCCAGCAGCCAAGATCGACGATCAGGGTCTGGAAACACCATATATTTT
>NA|TRBV4-1|NA|TRBJ2-5
CASSQDLISPETQYF
TGCGCCAGCAGCCAAGATCTTATATCCCCGGAGACCCAGTACTTC
>TRBD2|TRBV5-6|NA|TRBJ2-1
CASSRLGRGRASNEQFF
TGTGCCAGCAGCCGTCTTGGTCGCGGGAGGGCGAGCAATGAGCAGTTCTTC
>NA|TRBV28|few|TRBJ1-2
CASSLISNYGYTF
TGTGCCAGCAGTTTAATCTCTAACTATGGCTACACCTTC
>NA|TRBV18|few|TRBJ1-5
CASSPPGQNQPQHF
TGTGCCAGCTCACCGCCGGGACAAAATCAGCCCCAGCATTTT
>NA|TRBV27|NA|TRBJ2-5
CASKYPLAHQETQYF
TGTGCCAGCAAATACCCACTAGCACACCAAGAGACCCAGTACTTC
>NA|TRBV9|once|TRBJ1-5
CASSQGNSNQPQHF
TGTGCCAGCAGCCAGGGGAATAGCAATCAGCCCCAGCATTTT
>NA|TRBV19|NA|TRBJ1-5
CASSTNSNQPQHF
TGTGCCAGTAGTACTAATAGCAATCAGCCCCAGCATTTT
>NA|TRBV23-1|NA|TRBJ2-1
CASRRIRDFRNEQFF
TGCGCCAGCAGAAGAATCCGGGATTTTCGTAATGAGCAGTTCTTC
>NA|TRBV27|NA|TRBJ1-6
CASSPYNNSPLHF
TGTGCCAGCAGTCCCTATAATAATTCACCCCTCCACTTT
>NA|TRBV5-4|NA|TRBJ2-3
CASRQSTGGTSTDTQYF
TGTGCCAGCAGACAATCAACTGGAGGGACGAGCACAGATACGCAGTATTTT
>TRBD1|TRBV6-5|NA|TRBJ2-4
CASKVTGVDIQYF
TGTGCCAGCAAGGTTACAGGGGTGGACATTCAGTACTTC
>TRBD2|TRBV19|NA|TRBJ2-2
CASSSSGRWGTGELFF
TGTGCCAGTAGTTCCAGCGGGAGATGGGGTACCGGGGAGCTGTTTTTT
>NA|TRBV19|NA|TRBJ2-7
CASSTANRAGAEQYF
TGTGCCAGTAGTACCGCAAACAGAGCAGGGGCGGAGCAGTACTTC
>TRBD2|TRBV29-1|NA|TRBJ2-3
CSVRLAGGQGDTQYF
TGCAGCGTCCGACTAGCGGGAGGGCAGGGAGATACGCAGTATTTT